Listed here are 2 T cell receptor beta chains from one sample, sequenced in a study of T cells expressing NK-cell markers. TCRdb re-called the 5' RACE reads; every CDR3 protein appears as one record, without DNA. Its listing shows about 170,000 distinct CDR3 sequences. The sequencing sample was made of blood T cells: a sorted CD56 or NKG2C T cell subset, CD4+ or CD8+ T cells, or bulk PBMC T cells (not recorded which). The receptors stem from a man aged 18-69 years in good health.

The rearrangement joins TRBV24-1 to TRBJ2-3. The CDR3 has 13 residues. CDR1 is KGHDR, CDR2 SFDVKD, per germline. CDR3 sequence: CATSAVSSDTQYF.

The chain couples TRBV7-9 to TRBJ2-2; the D gene TCRdb calls, TRBD2, cannot be checked with no DNA. Germline V lookup: CDR1 SEHNR, CDR2 FQNEAQ (reference sequence). This CDR3 has 17 amino acids. This CDR3 is CASSRTSGGASPGELFF. Full variable domain (outside the CDR3, taken from reference TRBV7-9 and TRBJ2-2): DTGVSQNPRHKITKRGQNVTFRCDPISEHNRLYWYRQTLGQGPEFLTYFQNEAQLEKSRLLSDRFSAERPKGSFSTLEIQRTEQGDSAMYLCASSRTSGGASPGELFFGEGSRLTVL.